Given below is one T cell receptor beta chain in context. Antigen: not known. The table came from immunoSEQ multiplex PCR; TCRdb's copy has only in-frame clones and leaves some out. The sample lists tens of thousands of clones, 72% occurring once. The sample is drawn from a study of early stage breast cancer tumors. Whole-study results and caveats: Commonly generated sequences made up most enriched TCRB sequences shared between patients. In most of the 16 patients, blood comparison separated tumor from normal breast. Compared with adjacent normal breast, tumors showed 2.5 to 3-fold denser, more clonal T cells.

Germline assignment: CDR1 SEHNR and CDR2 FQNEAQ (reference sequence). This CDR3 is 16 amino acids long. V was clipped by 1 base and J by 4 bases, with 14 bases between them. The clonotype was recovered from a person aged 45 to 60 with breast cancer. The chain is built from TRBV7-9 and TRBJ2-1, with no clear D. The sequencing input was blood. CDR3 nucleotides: TGTGCCAGCAGCTTAGGTGAGACCGACGATTACAATGAGCAGTTCTTC. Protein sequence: CASSLGETDDYNEQFF.